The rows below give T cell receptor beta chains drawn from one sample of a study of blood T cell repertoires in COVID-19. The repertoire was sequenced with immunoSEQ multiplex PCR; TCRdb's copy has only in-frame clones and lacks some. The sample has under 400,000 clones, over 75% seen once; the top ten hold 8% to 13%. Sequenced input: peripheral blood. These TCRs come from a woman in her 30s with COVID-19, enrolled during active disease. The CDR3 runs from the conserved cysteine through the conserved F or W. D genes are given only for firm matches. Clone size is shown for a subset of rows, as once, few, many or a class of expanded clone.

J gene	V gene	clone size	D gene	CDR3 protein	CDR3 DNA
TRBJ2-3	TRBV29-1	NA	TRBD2	CSVEELAGGPDTQYF	TGCAGCGTTGAAGAACTAGCGGGAGGCCCAGATACGCAGTATTTT
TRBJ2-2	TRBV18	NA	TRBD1	CASSSFPGGGANTGELFF	TGTGCCAGCTCATCGTTTCCAGGGGGCGGCGCGAACACCGGGGAGCTGTTTTTT
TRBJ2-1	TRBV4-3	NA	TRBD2	CASSQERTGGGEQFF	TGCGCCAGCAGCCAAGAAAGGACGGGAGGTGGTGAGCAGTTCTTC
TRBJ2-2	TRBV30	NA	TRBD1	CAWKGVTGLTGELFF	TGTGCCTGGAAGGGAGTGACAGGGTTGACCGGGGAGCTGTTTTTT
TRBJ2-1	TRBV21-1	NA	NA	CASSKRQGARYEQFF	TGTGCCAGCAGCAAACGACAGGGGGCGCGCTATGAGCAGTTCTTC
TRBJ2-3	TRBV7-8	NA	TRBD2	CASSLGASGTTDTQYF	TGTGCCAGCAGCTTAGGAGCTAGCGGGACCACAGATACGCAGTATTTT
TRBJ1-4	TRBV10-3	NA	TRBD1	CAISERDRGMEKLFF	TGTGCCATCAGTGAGCGGGACAGGGGGATGGAAAAACTGTTTTTT
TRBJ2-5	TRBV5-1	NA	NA	CASSLGPLGAGPGETQYF	TGCGCCAGCAGCTTGGGCCCTTTGGGAGCGGGTCCGGGGGAGACCCAGTACTTC
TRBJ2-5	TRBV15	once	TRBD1	CATSLRTGFGETQYF	TGTGCCACCAGCTTGCGGACAGGGTTTGGGGAGACCCAGTACTTC
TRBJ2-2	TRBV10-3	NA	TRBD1	CATAHSGQGDTGELFF	TGTGCCACCGCCCATAGTGGACAGGGGGACACCGGGGAGCTGTTTTTT
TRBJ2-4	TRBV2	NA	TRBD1	CASSTGTGRPLAKNIQYF	TGTGCCAGCAGTACTGGGACAGGGAGACCCTTAGCCAAAAACATTCAGTACTTC
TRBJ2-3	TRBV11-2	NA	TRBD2	CASSLNPGLAGRTDTQYF	TGTGCCAGCAGCCTGAACCCGGGACTAGCGGGGCGCACAGATACGCAGTATTTT
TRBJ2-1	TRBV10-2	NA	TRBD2	CASSVGAGGYNEQFF	TGCGCCAGCAGTGTGGGAGCGGGAGGGTACAATGAGCAGTTCTTC
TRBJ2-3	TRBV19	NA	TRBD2	CASSIPRLAGGVDTQYF	TGTGCCAGTAGTATCCCACGGCTAGCGGGAGGCGTGGATACGCAGTATTTT
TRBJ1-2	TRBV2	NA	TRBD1	CASSVDRVLNYGYTF	TGTGCCAGCAGTGTAGACAGGGTCCTTAACTATGGCTACACCTTC
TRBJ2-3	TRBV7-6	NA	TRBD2	CASSLGPEVAGFRDTQYF	TGTGCCAGCAGCTTAGGACCTGAGGTAGCGGGATTCAGAGATACGCAGTATTTT
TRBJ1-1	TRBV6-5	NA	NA	CASRLTVNTEAFF	TGTGCCAGCAGACTGACAGTGAACACTGAAGCTTTCTTT
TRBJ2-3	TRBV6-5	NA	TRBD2	CASTPGLAGVGQYF	TGTGCCAGCACCCCGGGACTAGCGGGAGTTGGGCAGTATTTT
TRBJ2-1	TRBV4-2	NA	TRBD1	CASSPERTGVDEQFF	TGTGCCAGCAGCCCCGAGAGGACAGGGGTCGATGAGCAGTTCTTC
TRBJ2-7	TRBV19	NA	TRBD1	CASTPGQGFGEQYF	TGTGCCAGTACCCCCGGACAGGGGTTTGGCGAGCAGTACTTC
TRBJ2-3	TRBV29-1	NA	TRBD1	CSASRQGKTDTQYF	TGCAGCGCCTCCCGACAGGGCAAAACAGATACGCAGTATTTT
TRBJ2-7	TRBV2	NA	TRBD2	CASSRGTSGGEQYF	TGTGCCAGCAGCAGAGGGACTAGCGGGGGGGAGCAGTACTTC
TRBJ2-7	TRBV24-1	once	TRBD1	CATSDPAGTASYEQYF	TGTGCCACCAGTGATCCCGCCGGGACAGCGTCCTACGAGCAGTACTTC
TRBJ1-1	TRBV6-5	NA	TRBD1	CASTSTGGNTEAFF	TGTGCCAGCACCTCAACAGGGGGGAACACTGAAGCTTTCTTT
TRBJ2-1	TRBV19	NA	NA	CASSIGSRFDNEQFF	TGTGCCAGTAGTATAGGAAGTAGATTCGACAATGAGCAGTTCTTC
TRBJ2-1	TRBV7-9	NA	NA	CASSADTLASYNEQFF	TGTGCCAGCAGCGCCGACACTCTCGCCTCCTACAATGAGCAGTTCTTC
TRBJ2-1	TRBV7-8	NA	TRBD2	CASSLTSGMLHEQFF	TGTGCCAGCAGCCTTACTAGCGGGATGTTGCATGAGCAGTTCTTC
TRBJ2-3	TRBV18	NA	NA	CASSLGATDTQYF	TGTGCCAGCTCACTGGGGGCCACAGATACGCAGTATTTT
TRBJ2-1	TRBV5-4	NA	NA	CASSLDRGSYNEQFF	TGTGCCAGCAGCTTGGACCGGGGGTCCTACAATGAGCAGTTCTTC
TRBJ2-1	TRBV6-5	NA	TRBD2	CASSQTAGGYNEQFF	TGTGCCAGCAGTCAAACGGCGGGAGGGTACAATGAGCAGTTCTTC
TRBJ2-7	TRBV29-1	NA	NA	CSAEGESYEQYF	TGCAGCGCGGAGGGGGAGTCCTACGAGCAGTACTTC
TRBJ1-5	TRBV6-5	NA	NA	CASSYGRVGQPQHF	TGTGCCAGCAGTTACGGCAGGGTCGGTCAGCCCCAGCATTTT
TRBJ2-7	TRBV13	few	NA	CASSPTPSYEQYF	TGTGCCAGCAGCCCTACCCCCTCCTACGAGCAGTACTTC
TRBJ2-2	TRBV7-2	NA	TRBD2	CASSLLAGGFSTGELFF	TGTGCCAGCAGCTTGCTAGCGGGAGGCTTTAGCACCGGGGAGCTGTTTTTT
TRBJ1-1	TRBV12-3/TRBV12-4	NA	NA	CASSGQGFTEAFF	TGTGCCAGCAGTGGGCAGGGTTTCACTGAAGCTTTCTTT
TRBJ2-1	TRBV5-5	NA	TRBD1	CASSSGTGPNEQFF	TGTGCCAGCAGTTCCGGGACAGGGCCCAATGAGCAGTTCTTC
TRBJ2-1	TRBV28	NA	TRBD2	CASSLWGEGRNEQFF	TGTGCCAGCAGTTTATGGGGGGAGGGCCGAAATGAGCAGTTCTTC
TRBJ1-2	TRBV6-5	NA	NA	CASSYSRGSGYYGYTF	TGTGCCAGCAGTTACTCCCGGGGGTCAGGCTACTATGGCTACACCTTC
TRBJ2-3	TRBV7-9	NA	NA	CASSLVTVSSTDTQYF	TGTGCCAGCAGCTTAGTGACAGTATCTAGCACAGATACGCAGTATTTT
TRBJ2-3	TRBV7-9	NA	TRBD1	CASSSDKEGQGFSDTQYF	TGTGCCAGCAGCTCAGACAAAGAAGGACAGGGTTTTTCAGATACGCAGTATTTT
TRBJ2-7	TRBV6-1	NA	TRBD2	CASSEFGGRVPYEQYF	TGTGCCAGCAGTGAATTCGGCGGGAGGGTCCCTTACGAGCAGTACTTC